The 14 T cell receptor beta chains in this list originate from one sample, sequenced in a study of T cell changes during pregnancy in multiple sclerosis. Assay used: immunoSEQ multiplex PCR; TCRdb lists only in-frame clones, some missing. This sample has more than 80,000 clones; roughly 90% occur once, and the top ten carry 1.5%. This specimen was peripheral blood, taken in the first trimester of pregnancy. Receptor source: a female donor with multiple sclerosis, enrolled in a pregnancy study.

The gene calls are TRBV18 and TRBJ2-1; 8 bases align to TRBD2. V lost 4 bases and J lost 0; bases outside the gene matches: 5. This CDR3 is built from 16 residues. The V gene's germline CDR1 is KGHSH and CDR2 LQKENI. CDR3 coding DNA: TGTGCCAGCTCACGTTCGAGCGGGAGCTCCTACAATGAGCAGTTCTTC. Amino acids: CASSRSSGSSYNEQFF.

The V and J genes are TRBV28 and TRBJ1-2, with a weak D call TRBD1 (6 bases). The CDR3 contains 19 residues. V gave up 4 bases and J gave up 2 bases, with 26 bases separating them. Germline V lookup: CDR1 MDHEN, CDR2 SYDVKM. This CDR3 is CASSSLMAGTNTLNYGYTF. CDR3 nucleotides: TGTGCCAGCAGTTCGCTCATGGCAGGGACAAACACGCTAAACTATGGCTACACCTTC.

This clone showed up just a few times. V and J are TRBV4-1 and TRBJ2-7; D gene ambiguous. The V end lost 2 bases, the J end lost 2 bases, and 7 bases lay between the germline ends. This CDR3 has 13 amino acids. In germline, CDR1 is MGHRA, CDR2 YSYEKL. The CDR3 sequence is CASSQPTPYEQYF. The CDR3 coding sequence is TGCGCCAGCAGCCAACCGACTCCCTACGAGCAGTACTTC.

The rearrangement uses TRBV7-3 and TRBJ2-1; TRBD2 is a possible D gene (5 bases). The CDR3 is 13 amino acids. Germline CDR1 reads SGHTA; CDR2 reads FQGTGA. Trimming left V 5 bases short and J 7 bases short, with 12 bases between. For the CDR3, the DNA is TGTGCCAGCAGCATATTACCGGGAAATGAGCAGTTCTTC. Protein sequence: CASSILPGNEQFF.

This chain uses TRBV29-1 with TRBJ2-2; no reliable D call. The V end lost 3 bases, the J end lost 4 bases, and 9 bases lay between the germline ends. The CDR3 covers 13 residues. Germline values: CDR1 SQVTM, CDR2 ANQGSEA. CDR3 DNA sequence: TGCAGCGTTGATGTGGAGACCACCGGGGAGCTGTTTTTT. It encodes CSVDVETTGELFF.

V gene TRBV6-1 combines with J gene TRBJ1-2; D gene ambiguous. Germline CDR1 MNHNS, CDR2 SASEGT. The CDR3 length is 13 residues. The V gene lost 11 bases and the J gene lost 2 bases, with 15 bases spanning the gap. CDR3 loop: CASAVEKNYGYTF. DNA of the CDR3: TGTGCCTCTGCGGTAGAGAAGAACTATGGCTACACCTTC.

The chain has TRBV7-8 and TRBJ2-1, with 9 nucleotides matching TRBD1. With 4 bases clipped from V and 0 bases from J, the junction kept 7 bases outside the gene matches. The CDR3 is 17 amino acids. The germline V gene encodes CDR1 SGHVS and CDR2 FQNEAQ. The CDR3 spells CASSSATGGRSYNEQFF. CDR3 bases: TGTGCCAGCAGCTCAGCGACAGGGGGACGCTCCTACAATGAGCAGTTCTTC.

This chain joins TRBV11-2 and TRBJ1-2; D may be TRBD1 (6 bases). This CDR3 is built from 14 residues. Germline V gene data show CDR1 as SGHAT and CDR2 as FQNNGV. V shed 5 bases and J shed 0 bases, with 10 bases lying between them. CDR3: CASSLQGTNYGYTF. CDR3 sequence (DNA): TGTGCCAGCAGCCTACAGGGTACTAACTATGGCTACACCTTC. Looking up the rest from reference TRBV11-2 and TRBJ1-2 gives the full variable domain: EAGVAQSPRYKIIEKRQSVAFWCNPISGHATLYWYQQILGQGPKLLIQFQNNGVVDDSQLPKDRFSAERLKGVDSTLKIQPAKLEDSAVYLCASSLQGTNYGYTFGSGTRLTVV.

This chain joins TRBV2 and TRBJ1-2; perhaps TRBD1 as D (5 bases). Trimming took off 6 bases at V and 1 base at J, with 6 bases between the two ends. Germline V gene sequence: CDR1 SNHLY, CDR2 FYNNEI. The CDR3 has 12 residues. CDR3 loop: CASSRVNYGYTF. The CDR3 bases are TGTGCCAGCAGCAGGGTTAACTATGGCTACACCTTC.

The rearrangement links TRBV7-9 to TRBJ1-3; D may be TRBD1 (6 bases). Germline loops: CDR1 SEHNR, CDR2 FQNEAQ (reference sequence). The CDR3 runs to 17 residues. Trimming removed 5 bases from V and 0 bases from J, with 17 bases in between. CDR3 loop: CASSLIGTRSSGNTIYF. CDR3 DNA: TGTGCCAGCAGCCTAATCGGGACACGGAGCTCTGGAAACACCATATATTTT.

This clone has only one observation. The chain recombines TRBV7-9 with TRBJ2-7; 9 bases are a match to TRBD1. The junction had 10 bases not matched to a gene; V was cut back by 6 bases and J by 4 bases. The germline CDR1 and CDR2 sequences are SEHNR and FQNEAQ (reference sequence). This CDR3 contains 15 residues. The CDR3 coding sequence is TGTGCCAGCAGTCCCAGGACAGGGGCCACTTACGAGCAGTACTTC. Protein sequence: CASSPRTGATYEQYF.

The chain carries TRBV5-4 and TRBJ2-7, with D maybe TRBD2 (5 bases). CDR3 length: 15 amino acids. The germline V gene encodes CDR1 SGHNT and CDR2 YYREEE (reference sequence). V lost 0 bases to trimming and J lost 2 bases, with 12 bases between them. The CDR3 DNA follows: TGTGCCAGCAGCTTGGAGCGGTCTAGTCCCTACGAGCAGTACTTC. This encodes CASSLERSSPYEQYF.

In its sample, this clone was seen once. The CDR3 sequence: CASKGGGEETQYF. The CDR3 nucleotides are TGTGCCAGCAAAGGGGGCGGAGAAGAGACCCAGTACTTC. The chain carries TRBV19 and TRBJ2-5, with 7 bases matching TRBD1. The CDR3 has 13 residues. Trimming cost V 9 bases and J 3 bases; bases outside gene matches: 7. CDR1 and CDR2 (germline): LNHDA, SQIVND (reference sequence).

This clone appeared a few times. The chain links TRBV11-2 to TRBJ2-6; D unresolved. Trimming took 6 bases from V and 4 from J, leaving 10 bases between them. Germline assignment: CDR1 SGHAT and CDR2 FQNNGV. The CDR3 is made up of 14 amino acids. DNA for the CDR3: TGTGCCAGCAGGGAGTTTGCCGGGGCCAACGTCCTGACTTTC. This sequence encodes CASREFAGANVLTF.